These 6 T cell receptor beta chains were sequenced from one sample in a study of cytomegalovirus exposure and HLA in healthy donors. The PCR was carried out with 60 Vbeta primers and 13 Jbeta primers. Profiled with immunoSEQ multiplex PCR; TCRdb holds only in-frame clones, not every one. The table shows about 130,000 clones, with approximately 80% occurring only once. Sequencing was done on a sample of PBMCs. These TCRs come from a man in his forties or fifties in good health and CMV-seronegative.

J is TRBJ2-3 and V is TRBV25-1, with TRBD2 identical over 9 bases. The germline V gene encodes CDR1 MGHDK and CDR2 SYGVNS. There are 13 residues in the CDR3. V gave up 4 bases and J gave up 9 bases; unmatched junction bases: 5. The CDR3 here is CASSGAGGRTQYF. DNA for the CDR3: TGTGCCAGCAGTGGTGCGGGGGGGCGGACGCAGTATTTT.

V is TRBV9 and J is TRBJ2-1, with 8 bases matching TRBD2. This CDR3 is 16 amino acids long. CDR1 is SGDLS and CDR2 is YYNGEE in the germline V gene. J lost 9 bases, V lost 0 bases, and 11 bases had no gene match. CDR3 in amino acids: CASSVDVAVAGTEQFF. CDR3 DNA sequence: TGTGCCAGCAGCGTAGATGTGGCGGTAGCGGGGACTGAGCAGTTCTTC.

This chain uses TRBV9 with TRBJ1-2, with TRBD1 identical over 9 bases. J gave up 5 bases and V 4 bases, and 9 bases lay outside the gene matches. CDR3 length: 15 residues. CDR1 is SGDLS, CDR2 YYNGEE, per germline. The CDR3 bases are TGTGCCAGCAGCTTTTTGGCGGACAGGGGTTATGGCTACACCTTC. It translates to CASSFLADRGYGYTF.

As regards this clone: Its ends do not fully match the called genes, so a read error is possible. V usage is TRBV19 and J usage is TRBJ1-4; 8 bases agree with TRBD1. The CDR3 has 16 amino acids. From germline, CDR1 is LNHDA and CDR2 SQIVND (reference sequence). The CDR3 region is CASSNTPGQDGEKLFF. The DNA of the CDR3 is TGTGCCAGCAGTAACACGCCGGGACAGGATGGAGAAAAACTGTTTTTT.

CDR3 sequence (DNA): TGTGCCAGCCAACAGGGGACTTACTATGGCTACACCTTC. Residues: CASQQGTYYGYTF. The V gene is TRBV25-1, the J gene TRBJ1-2; 7 bases fit TRBD1. Germline loops: CDR1 MGHDK, CDR2 SYGVNS. Unmatched junction bases numbered 6, after V lost 8 bases and J lost 3 bases. The CDR3 has 13 amino acids.

This chain links TRBV5-6 with TRBJ1-4, with D perhaps TRBD1 (5 bases). Germline V gene data show CDR1 as SGHDT and CDR2 as YYEEEE. The V gene lost 5 bases and the J gene lost 13 bases, with 18 bases spanning the gap. The CDR3 is 13 residues long. CDR3 DNA sequence: TGTGCCAGCAGTCGAGACAGATCTCTTTCACTGTTTTTT. Its translation: CASSRDRSLSLFF.